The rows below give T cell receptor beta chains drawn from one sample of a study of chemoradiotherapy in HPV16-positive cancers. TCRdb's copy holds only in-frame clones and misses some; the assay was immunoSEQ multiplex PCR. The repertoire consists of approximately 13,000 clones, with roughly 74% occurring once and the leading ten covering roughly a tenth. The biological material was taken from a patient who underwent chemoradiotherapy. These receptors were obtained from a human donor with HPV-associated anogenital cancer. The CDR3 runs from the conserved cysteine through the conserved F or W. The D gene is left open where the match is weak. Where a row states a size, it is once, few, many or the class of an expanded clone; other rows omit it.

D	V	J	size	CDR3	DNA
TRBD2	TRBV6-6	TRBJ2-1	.	CATHPSGPINEQFF	TGTGCCACTCATCCTAGCGGACCCATCAATGAGCAGTTCTTC
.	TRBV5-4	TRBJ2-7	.	CASSLGGVVLSYEQYF	TGTGCCAGCAGCTTGGGGGGCGTGGTGTTAAGCTACGAGCAGTACTTC
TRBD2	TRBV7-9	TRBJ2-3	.	CASSSNGGGRTDTQYF	TGTGCCAGCAGCTCGAACGGGGGGGGCAGGACAGATACGCAGTATTTT
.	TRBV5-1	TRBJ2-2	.	CASSLDRTVNTGELFF	TGCGCCAGCAGCTTGGATCGGACAGTTAACACCGGGGAGCTGTTTTTT
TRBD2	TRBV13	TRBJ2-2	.	CASSLGGGSTGELFF	TGTGCCAGCAGCTTAGGTGGCGGGAGTACCGGGGAGCTGTTTTTT
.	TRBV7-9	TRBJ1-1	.	CASSSLDGILGTEAFF	TGTGCCAGCAGCTCACTAGATGGGATATTGGGCACTGAAGCTTTCTTT
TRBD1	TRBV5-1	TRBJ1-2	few	CASSLGTGGYGYTF	TGCGCCAGCAGCTTGGGGACAGGGGGCTATGGCTACACCTTC
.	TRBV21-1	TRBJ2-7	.	CASSKQLSGHYEQYF	TGTGCCAGCAGCAAACAGCTGAGCGGACACTACGAGCAGTACTTC
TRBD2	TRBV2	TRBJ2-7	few	CASSDPGTSPKGATYEQYF	TGTGCCAGCAGTGACCCCGGGACTAGCCCCAAGGGGGCAACCTACGAGCAGTACTTC
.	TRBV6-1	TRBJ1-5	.	CALSPGQPQHF	TGTGCCCTTTCCCCGGGACAGCCCCAGCATTTT
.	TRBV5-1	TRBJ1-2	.	CASSLEGGHSYGYTF	TGCGCCAGCAGCTTGGAAGGTGGACATAGCTATGGCTACACCTTC
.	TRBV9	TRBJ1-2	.	CASRGGLGYGYTF	TGTGCCAGCAGGGGGGGATTAGGCTATGGCTACACCTTC
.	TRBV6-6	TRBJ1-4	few	CASRQRNEKLFF	TGTGCCAGCAGGCAGAGGAATGAAAAACTGTTTTTT
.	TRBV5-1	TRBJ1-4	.	CASSLKVRTDNEKLFF	TGCGCCAGCAGCTTAAAAGTGAGGACTGATAATGAAAAACTGTTTTTT
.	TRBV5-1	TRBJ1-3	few	CASSPGTAGNTIYF	TGCGCCAGCAGCCCAGGGACCGCTGGAAACACCATATATTTT
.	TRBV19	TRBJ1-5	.	CASSIARGQPQHF	TGTGCCAGTAGTATAGCACGCGGCCAGCCCCAGCATTTT
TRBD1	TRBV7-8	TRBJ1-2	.	CASRETGTVYGYTF	TGTGCCAGCAGAGAGACCGGGACAGTCTATGGCTACACCTTC
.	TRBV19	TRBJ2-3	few	CASKEGGHTDTQYF	TGTGCCAGTAAAGAGGGAGGCCACACAGATACGCAGTATTTT
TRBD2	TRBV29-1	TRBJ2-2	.	CSVAFGGAGELFF	TGCAGCGTTGCCTTCGGGGGGGCCGGGGAGCTGTTTTTT
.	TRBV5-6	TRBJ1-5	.	CASSFKGYNQPQHF	TGTGCCAGCAGCTTCAAAGGGTACAATCAGCCCCAGCATTTT
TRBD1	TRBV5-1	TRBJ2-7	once	CASSLKGARLDEQYF	TGCGCCAGCAGCTTGAAGGGGGCCCGCCTCGACGAGCAGTACTTC
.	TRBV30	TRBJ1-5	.	CAWSVAGQRNQPQHF	TGTGCCTGGAGTGTTGCAGGACAGCGTAATCAGCCCCAGCATTTT
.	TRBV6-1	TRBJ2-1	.	CASKGEGIEQFF	TGTGCCAGCAAGGGGGAGGGGATTGAGCAGTTCTTC
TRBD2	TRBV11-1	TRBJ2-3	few	CASSRLAGGRGTQYF	TGTGCCAGCAGCCGCCTAGCGGGAGGTAGGGGTACGCAGTATTTT
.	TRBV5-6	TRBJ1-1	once	CASSLHKNTEAFF	TGTGCCAGCAGCTTGCATAAGAACACTGAAGCTTTCTTT